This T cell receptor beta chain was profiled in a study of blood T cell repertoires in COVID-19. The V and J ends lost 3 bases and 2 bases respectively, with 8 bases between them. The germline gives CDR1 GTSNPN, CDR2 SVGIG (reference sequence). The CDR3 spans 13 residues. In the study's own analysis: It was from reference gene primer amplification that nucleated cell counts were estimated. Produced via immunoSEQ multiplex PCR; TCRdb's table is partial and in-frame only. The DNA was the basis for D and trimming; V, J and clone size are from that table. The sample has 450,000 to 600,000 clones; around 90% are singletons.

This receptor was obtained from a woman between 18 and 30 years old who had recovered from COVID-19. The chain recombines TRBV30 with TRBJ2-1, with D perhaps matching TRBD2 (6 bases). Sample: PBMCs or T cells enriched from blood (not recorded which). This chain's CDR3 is CAWSGSTYNEQFF. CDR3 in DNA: TGTGCCTGGAGCGGGAGTACCTACAATGAGCAGTTCTTC.